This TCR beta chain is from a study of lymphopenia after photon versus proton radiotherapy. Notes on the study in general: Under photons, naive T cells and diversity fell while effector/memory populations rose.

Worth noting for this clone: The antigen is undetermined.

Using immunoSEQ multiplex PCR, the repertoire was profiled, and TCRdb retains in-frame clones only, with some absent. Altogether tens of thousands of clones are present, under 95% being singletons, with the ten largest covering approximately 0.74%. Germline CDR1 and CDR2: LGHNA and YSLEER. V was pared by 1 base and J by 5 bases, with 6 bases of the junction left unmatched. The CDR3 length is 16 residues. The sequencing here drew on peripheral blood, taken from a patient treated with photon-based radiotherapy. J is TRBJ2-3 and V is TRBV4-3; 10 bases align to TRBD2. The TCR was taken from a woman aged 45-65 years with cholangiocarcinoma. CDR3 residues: CASSQGLLAGRDTQYF. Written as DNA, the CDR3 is TGCGCCAGCAGCCAAGGTTTACTAGCGGGGAGAGATACGCAGTATTTT.